This is a list of T cell receptor beta chains from one sample in a study of PD-1 blockade in classical Hodgkin lymphoma. Method: immunoSEQ multiplex PCR; TCRdb's copy keeps in-frame clones and lacks some. The table has about 54,000 clones, under 95% seen once. The specimen comprised peripheral blood mononuclear cells (PBMCs), sampled before the second cycle of nivolumab. The source is a human donor with classical Hodgkin lymphoma. The CDR3 runs from the conserved cysteine through the conserved F or W. The D gene is left open where the match is weak. Clone size is not always given. Where it is, it says once, few, many or a class for expanded clones.

clone_size: NA
j_call: TRBJ1-4
v_call: TRBV5-1
d_call: NA
cdr3_aa: CASSPAGTRAEKLFF
cdr3_nt: TGCGCCAGCAGCCCAGCCGGGACACGAGCAGAAAAACTGTTTTTT

clone_size: NA
j_call: TRBJ1-5
v_call: TRBV28
d_call: TRBD1
cdr3_aa: CASSSPTGDQPQHF
cdr3_nt: TGTGCCAGCAGTTCCCCTACAGGGGATCAGCCCCAGCATTTT

clone_size: NA
j_call: TRBJ1-2
v_call: TRBV5-1
d_call: NA
cdr3_aa: CASSLGQIDNYGYTF
cdr3_nt: TGCGCCAGCAGCTTAGGACAGATTGATAACTATGGCTACACCTTC

clone_size: NA
j_call: TRBJ2-3
v_call: TRBV25-1
d_call: TRBD2
cdr3_aa: CASGRTSVPDTQYF
cdr3_nt: TGTGCCAGCGGTAGGACTAGCGTGCCGGATACGCAGTATTTT

clone_size: NA
j_call: TRBJ2-6
v_call: TRBV7-8
d_call: TRBD2
cdr3_aa: CAAQEISGRLRSGANVLTF
cdr3_nt: TGTGCCGCCCAGGAGATTAGCGGGAGGTTGCGGTCTGGGGCCAACGTCCTGACTTTC

clone_size: NA
j_call: TRBJ2-7
v_call: TRBV13
d_call: NA
cdr3_aa: CASSSGPTYEQYF
cdr3_nt: TGTGCCAGCAGCTCCGGGCCCACCTACGAGCAGTACTTC

clone_size: NA
j_call: TRBJ2-4
v_call: TRBV7-2
d_call: NA
cdr3_aa: CASSLGGELGKNIQYF
cdr3_nt: TGTGCCAGCAGCTTAGGGGGGGAATTAGGCAAAAACATTCAGTACTTC

clone_size: NA
j_call: TRBJ2-7
v_call: TRBV7-9
d_call: TRBD2
cdr3_aa: CASSFSGRAYEQYF
cdr3_nt: TGTGCCAGCAGCTTTAGCGGGAGGGCCTACGAGCAGTACTTC

clone_size: NA
j_call: TRBJ2-5
v_call: TRBV15
d_call: NA
cdr3_aa: CATSRGRTETQYF
cdr3_nt: TGTGCCACCAGCAGAGGTAGAACCGAGACCCAGTACTTC

clone_size: NA
j_call: TRBJ2-3
v_call: TRBV6-5
d_call: NA
cdr3_aa: CASCTSSYSTDTQYF
cdr3_nt: TGTGCCAGCTGTACTAGCTCCTATAGCACAGATACGCAGTATTTT

clone_size: NA
j_call: TRBJ1-2
v_call: TRBV7-2
d_call: NA
cdr3_aa: CASSLGGYTF
cdr3_nt: TGTGCCAGCAGCTTAGGGGGCTACACCTTC

clone_size: once
j_call: TRBJ2-1
v_call: TRBV18
d_call: TRBD2
cdr3_aa: CASSPEGLAGGIYNEQFF
cdr3_nt: TGTGCCAGCTCACCCGAAGGACTAGCGGGGGGGATCTACAATGAGCAGTTCTTC

clone_size: NA
j_call: TRBJ1-1
v_call: TRBV30
d_call: NA
cdr3_aa: CAWSVGQTNTEAFF
cdr3_nt: TGTGCCTGGAGTGTTGGACAGACGAACACTGAAGCTTTCTTT

clone_size: NA
j_call: TRBJ1-1
v_call: TRBV19
d_call: NA
cdr3_aa: CASSMGVGGNTEAFF
cdr3_nt: TGTGCCAGTAGTATGGGTGTGGGGGGGAACACTGAAGCTTTCTTT

clone_size: few
j_call: TRBJ1-1
v_call: TRBV30
d_call: NA
cdr3_aa: CAWSSSLATEAFF
cdr3_nt: TGTGCCTGGAGTTCGAGCCTCGCCACTGAAGCTTTCTTT

clone_size: NA
j_call: TRBJ1-2
v_call: TRBV6-5
d_call: NA
cdr3_aa: CASSSSVYGYTF
cdr3_nt: TGTGCCAGCAGTTCTTCTGTCTATGGCTACACCTTC

clone_size: NA
j_call: TRBJ1-4
v_call: TRBV4-1
d_call: NA
cdr3_aa: CASSQEFKQGGFEKLFF
cdr3_nt: TGCGCCAGCAGCCAAGAATTTAAACAGGGCGGGTTTGAAAAACTGTTTTTT

clone_size: NA
j_call: TRBJ2-1
v_call: TRBV7-9
d_call: NA
cdr3_aa: CASSSLSYNEQFF
cdr3_nt: TGTGCCAGCAGCTCTTTATCCTACAATGAGCAGTTCTTC

clone_size: few
j_call: TRBJ1-3
v_call: TRBV11-1
d_call: NA
cdr3_aa: CASSLSLNSGNTIYF
cdr3_nt: TGTGCCAGCAGCTTAAGTCTGAACTCTGGAAACACCATATATTTT

clone_size: NA
j_call: TRBJ1-2
v_call: TRBV7-3
d_call: NA
cdr3_aa: CASSPTYRSPNYGYTF
cdr3_nt: TGTGCCAGCAGCCCAACCTACAGGAGCCCGAACTATGGCTACACCTTC

clone_size: NA
j_call: TRBJ2-1
v_call: TRBV2
d_call: TRBD2
cdr3_aa: CASGGTSDDNEQFF
cdr3_nt: TGTGCCAGCGGCGGGACTAGCGATGACAATGAGCAGTTCTTC

clone_size: NA
j_call: TRBJ2-7
v_call: TRBV29-1
d_call: NA
cdr3_aa: CSVEDPGRTYEQYF
cdr3_nt: TGCAGCGTTGAAGATCCAGGACGGACCTACGAGCAGTACTTC

clone_size: NA
j_call: TRBJ2-5
v_call: TRBV29-1
d_call: NA
cdr3_aa: CSVPFLGETQYF
cdr3_nt: TGCAGCGTCCCGTTTCTCGGGGAGACCCAGTACTTC

clone_size: NA
j_call: TRBJ2-3
v_call: TRBV9
d_call: NA
cdr3_aa: CASSVGGLSTDTQYF
cdr3_nt: TGTGCCAGCAGCGTAGGCGGGCTCAGCACAGATACGCAGTATTTT

clone_size: NA
j_call: TRBJ2-2
v_call: TRBV6-5
d_call: TRBD1
cdr3_aa: CASSYVAGGHGELFF
cdr3_nt: TGTGCCAGCAGTTACGTGGCAGGGGGTCACGGGGAGCTGTTTTTT

clone_size: NA
j_call: TRBJ1-4
v_call: TRBV7-6
d_call: NA
cdr3_aa: CASSLRQNPNEKLFF
cdr3_nt: TGTGCCAGCAGCCTTAGACAGAACCCTAATGAAAAACTGTTTTTT

clone_size: NA
j_call: TRBJ2-1
v_call: TRBV27
d_call: TRBD2
cdr3_aa: CASSLTGPILAGEGGNEQFF
cdr3_nt: TGTGCCAGCAGTCTGACCGGCCCAATCCTAGCGGGAGAGGGGGGCAATGAGCAGTTCTTC

clone_size: NA
j_call: TRBJ2-7
v_call: TRBV6-1
d_call: NA
cdr3_aa: CASSDWDGSYEQYF
cdr3_nt: TGTGCCAGCAGTGATTGGGACGGGTCCTACGAGCAGTACTTC

clone_size: NA
j_call: TRBJ2-7
v_call: TRBV5-1
d_call: NA
cdr3_aa: CASSLDATSYEQYF
cdr3_nt: TGCGCCAGCAGCCTAGATGCCACATCCTACGAGCAGTACTTC

clone_size: NA
j_call: TRBJ2-4
v_call: TRBV5-4
d_call: NA
cdr3_aa: CASSLAGIAKNIQYF
cdr3_nt: TGTGCCAGCAGCTTGGCAGGGATAGCCAAAAACATTCAGTACTTC

clone_size: NA
j_call: TRBJ2-7
v_call: TRBV7-8
d_call: NA
cdr3_aa: CASSYSSYEQYF
cdr3_nt: TGTGCCAGCAGCTATAGCTCCTACGAGCAGTACTTC

clone_size: NA
j_call: TRBJ2-5
v_call: TRBV30
d_call: NA
cdr3_aa: CAWSRSRETQYF
cdr3_nt: TGTGCCTGGAGTAGGTCCCGAGAGACCCAGTACTTC

clone_size: NA
j_call: TRBJ1-5
v_call: TRBV7-2
d_call: TRBD1
cdr3_aa: CASSLGDSGQPQHF
cdr3_nt: TGTGCCAGCAGCTTAGGGGACAGTGGCCAGCCCCAGCATTTT

clone_size: NA
j_call: TRBJ2-2
v_call: TRBV27
d_call: NA
cdr3_aa: CASSLTSGTAVTGELFF
cdr3_nt: TGTGCCAGCAGTCTGACCTCCGGGACTGCCGTTACCGGGGAGCTGTTTTTT

clone_size: once
j_call: TRBJ1-1
v_call: TRBV5-8
d_call: NA
cdr3_aa: CASSRRGEAFF
cdr3_nt: TGTGCCAGCAGCCGAAGGGGGGAAGCTTTCTTT

clone_size: NA
j_call: TRBJ2-7
v_call: TRBV7-8
d_call: NA
cdr3_aa: CASSPQLSEQYF
cdr3_nt: TGTGCCAGCAGCCCCCAGTTGTCCGAGCAGTACTTC

clone_size: NA
j_call: TRBJ2-4
v_call: TRBV6-4
d_call: TRBD1
cdr3_aa: CASSAGTGAYDIQYF
cdr3_nt: TGTGCCAGCAGTGCTGGGACAGGTGCCTATGATATTCAGTACTTC

clone_size: NA
j_call: TRBJ2-2
v_call: TRBV11-3
d_call: TRBD1
cdr3_aa: CASTSGTGYTGELFF
cdr3_nt: TGTGCCAGCACCTCCGGGACAGGATACACCGGGGAGCTGTTTTTT

clone_size: few
j_call: TRBJ1-4
v_call: TRBV6-6
d_call: NA
cdr3_aa: CASSNDSSEKLFF
cdr3_nt: TGTGCCAGCAGCAATGACTCGAGCGAAAAACTGTTTTTT

clone_size: NA
j_call: TRBJ1-5
v_call: TRBV18
d_call: NA
cdr3_aa: CASSLMSGVSNQPQHF
cdr3_nt: TGTGCCAGCTCACTAATGTCAGGGGTTAGCAATCAGCCCCAGCATTTT

clone_size: few
j_call: TRBJ1-1
v_call: TRBV7-2
d_call: NA
cdr3_aa: CASSLRSLMHTEAFF
cdr3_nt: TGTGCCAGCAGCTTACGTAGTCTAATGCACACTGAAGCTTTCTTT

clone_size: NA
j_call: TRBJ1-2
v_call: TRBV6-6
d_call: NA
cdr3_aa: CASRRSEFYGYTF
cdr3_nt: TGTGCCAGCAGGAGAAGTGAATTCTATGGCTACACCTTC

clone_size: NA
j_call: TRBJ1-1
v_call: TRBV7-9
d_call: TRBD1
cdr3_aa: CASSPPGQGSGTEAFF
cdr3_nt: TGTGCCAGCAGCCCCCCGGGACAGGGGTCGGGCACTGAAGCTTTCTTT

clone_size: NA
j_call: TRBJ2-7
v_call: TRBV15
d_call: NA
cdr3_aa: CATSRGSGTSYEQYF
cdr3_nt: TGTGCCACCAGCAGAGGGTCAGGGACAAGCTACGAGCAGTACTTC

clone_size: NA
j_call: TRBJ1-5
v_call: TRBV2
d_call: NA
cdr3_aa: CASSPQGFGQPQHF
cdr3_nt: TGTGCCAGCAGTCCCCAGGGCTTTGGCCAGCCCCAGCATTTT

clone_size: few
j_call: TRBJ1-2
v_call: TRBV7-9
d_call: TRBD1
cdr3_aa: CASSFGTGDFYGYTF
cdr3_nt: TGTGCCAGCAGCTTTGGGACAGGAGACTTCTATGGCTACACCTTC

clone_size: once
j_call: TRBJ1-1
v_call: TRBV27
d_call: TRBD1
cdr3_aa: CASSADRGSNTEAFF
cdr3_nt: TGTGCCAGCAGTGCAGACAGGGGATCGAACACTGAAGCTTTCTTT

clone_size: NA
j_call: TRBJ2-7
v_call: TRBV1
d_call: NA
cdr3_aa: CTSSRLAGGYEQYF
cdr3_nt: TGCACCAGCAGCCGACTAGCGGGAGGGTACGAGCAGTACTTC

clone_size: NA
j_call: TRBJ1-2
v_call: TRBV5-1
d_call: NA
cdr3_aa: CASSLVLGDFNYGYTF
cdr3_nt: TGCGCCAGCAGCTTGGTCCTCGGGGATTTTAACTATGGCTACACCTTC

clone_size: NA
j_call: TRBJ2-1
v_call: TRBV19
d_call: NA
cdr3_aa: CASSILSGDNEQFF
cdr3_nt: TGTGCCAGTAGTATCCTCAGCGGAGACAATGAGCAGTTCTTC

clone_size: NA
j_call: TRBJ2-5
v_call: TRBV19
d_call: NA
cdr3_aa: CASSSVGQETQYF
cdr3_nt: TGTGCCAGTAGTAGCGTAGGACAAGAGACCCAGTACTTC

clone_size: NA
j_call: TRBJ1-3
v_call: TRBV5-1
d_call: NA
cdr3_aa: CASSRRTLNPSGNTIYF
cdr3_nt: TGCGCCAGCAGCCGGAGGACCCTAAACCCCTCTGGAAACACCATATATTTT

clone_size: NA
j_call: TRBJ2-2
v_call: TRBV7-6
d_call: TRBD1
cdr3_aa: CASSRLAGTANTGELFF
cdr3_nt: TGTGCCAGCAGCCGATTAGCCGGGACAGCGAACACCGGGGAGCTGTTTTTT

clone_size: NA
j_call: TRBJ2-3
v_call: TRBV15
d_call: TRBD1
cdr3_aa: CATSRERQGADTQYF
cdr3_nt: TGTGCCACCAGCAGAGAACGACAGGGGGCGGATACGCAGTATTTT